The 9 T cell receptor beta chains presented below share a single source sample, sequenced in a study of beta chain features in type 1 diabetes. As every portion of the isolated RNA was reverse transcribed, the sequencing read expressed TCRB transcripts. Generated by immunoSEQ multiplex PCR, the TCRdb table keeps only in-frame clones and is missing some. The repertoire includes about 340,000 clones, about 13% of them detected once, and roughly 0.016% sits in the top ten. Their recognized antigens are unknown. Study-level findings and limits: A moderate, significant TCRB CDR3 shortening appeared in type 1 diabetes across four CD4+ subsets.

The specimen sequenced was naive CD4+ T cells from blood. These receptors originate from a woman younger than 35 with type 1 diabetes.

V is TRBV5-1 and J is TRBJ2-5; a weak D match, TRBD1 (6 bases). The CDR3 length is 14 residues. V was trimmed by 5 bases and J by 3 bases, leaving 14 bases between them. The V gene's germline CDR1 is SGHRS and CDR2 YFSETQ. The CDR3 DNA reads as TGCGCCAGCAGTCTGCAACAGGGAGAAGAGACCCAGTACTTC. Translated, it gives CASSLQQGEETQYF. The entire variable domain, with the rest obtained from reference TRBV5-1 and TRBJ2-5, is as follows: KAGVTQTPRYLIKTRGQQVTLSCSPISGHRSVSWYQQTPGQGLQFLFEYFSETQRNKGNFPGRFSGRQFSNSRSEMNVSTLELGDSALYLCASSLQQGEETQYFGPGTRLLVL.

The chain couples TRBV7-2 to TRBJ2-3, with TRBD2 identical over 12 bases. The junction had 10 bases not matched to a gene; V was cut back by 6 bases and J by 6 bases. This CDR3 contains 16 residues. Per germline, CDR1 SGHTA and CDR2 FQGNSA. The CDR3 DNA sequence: TGTGCCAGCAGTTCGCCTAGCGGGAGGGAGTGGGATACGCAGTATTTT. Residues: CASSSPSGREWDTQYF.

The DNA of the CDR3 is TGTGCCAGCAGTTTCAGGTGGCAGGGGCACTACAATGAGCAGTTCTTC. Translated, it gives CASSFRWQGHYNEQFF. The chain carries TRBV28 and TRBJ2-1; possibly TRBD1 for D (6 bases). The germline gives CDR1 MDHEN, CDR2 SYDVKM. The CDR3 extends over 16 amino acids. The V gene lost 3 bases and the J gene lost 3 bases, with 15 bases spanning the gap.

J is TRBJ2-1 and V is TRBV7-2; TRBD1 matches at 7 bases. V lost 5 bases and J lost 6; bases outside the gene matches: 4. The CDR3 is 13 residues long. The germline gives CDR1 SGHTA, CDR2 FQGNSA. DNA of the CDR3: TGTGCCAGCAGCGCACAGGGGAGCAATGAGCAGTTCTTC. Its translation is CASSAQGSNEQFF.

Here the CDR3 reads CASSPSGSVVFEQFF. The CDR3 nucleotides are TGTGCCAGCAGCCCAAGCGGGAGTGTGGTGTTTGAGCAGTTCTTC. V is TRBV7-9 and J is TRBJ2-1, with 8 bases matching TRBD2. The CDR3 is 15 residues long. CDR1 is SEHNR, CDR2 FQNEAQ, per germline (reference sequence). With 5 bases clipped from V and 9 bases from J, the junction kept 12 bases outside the gene matches.

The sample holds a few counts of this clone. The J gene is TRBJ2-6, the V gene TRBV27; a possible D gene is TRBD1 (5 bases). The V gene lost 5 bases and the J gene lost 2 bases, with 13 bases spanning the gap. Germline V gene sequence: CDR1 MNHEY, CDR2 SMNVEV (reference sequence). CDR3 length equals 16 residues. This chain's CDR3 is CASSLTGVAGANVLTF. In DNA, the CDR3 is TGTGCCAGCAGTCTCACAGGTGTCGCTGGGGCCAACGTCCTGACTTTC.

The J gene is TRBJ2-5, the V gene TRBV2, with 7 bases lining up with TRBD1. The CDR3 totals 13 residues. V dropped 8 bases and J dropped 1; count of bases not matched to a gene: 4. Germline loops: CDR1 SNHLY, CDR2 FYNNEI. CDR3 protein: CASQGQPQETQYF. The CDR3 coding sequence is TGTGCCAGCCAGGGACAGCCCCAAGAGACCCAGTACTTC.

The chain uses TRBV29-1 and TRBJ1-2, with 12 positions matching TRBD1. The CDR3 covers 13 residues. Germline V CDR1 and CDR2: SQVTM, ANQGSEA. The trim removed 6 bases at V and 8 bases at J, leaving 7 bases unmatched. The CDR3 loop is CSVEGQGAKGYTF. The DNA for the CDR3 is TGCAGCGTGGAGGGACAGGGGGCCAAAGGCTACACCTTC.

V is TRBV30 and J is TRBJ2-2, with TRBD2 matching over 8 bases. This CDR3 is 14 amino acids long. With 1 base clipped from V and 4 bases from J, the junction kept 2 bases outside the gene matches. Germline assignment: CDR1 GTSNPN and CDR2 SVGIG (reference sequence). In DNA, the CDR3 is TGTGCCTGGAGTGGACTAGCGATCACCGGGGAGCTGTTTTTT. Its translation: CAWSGLAITGELFF.